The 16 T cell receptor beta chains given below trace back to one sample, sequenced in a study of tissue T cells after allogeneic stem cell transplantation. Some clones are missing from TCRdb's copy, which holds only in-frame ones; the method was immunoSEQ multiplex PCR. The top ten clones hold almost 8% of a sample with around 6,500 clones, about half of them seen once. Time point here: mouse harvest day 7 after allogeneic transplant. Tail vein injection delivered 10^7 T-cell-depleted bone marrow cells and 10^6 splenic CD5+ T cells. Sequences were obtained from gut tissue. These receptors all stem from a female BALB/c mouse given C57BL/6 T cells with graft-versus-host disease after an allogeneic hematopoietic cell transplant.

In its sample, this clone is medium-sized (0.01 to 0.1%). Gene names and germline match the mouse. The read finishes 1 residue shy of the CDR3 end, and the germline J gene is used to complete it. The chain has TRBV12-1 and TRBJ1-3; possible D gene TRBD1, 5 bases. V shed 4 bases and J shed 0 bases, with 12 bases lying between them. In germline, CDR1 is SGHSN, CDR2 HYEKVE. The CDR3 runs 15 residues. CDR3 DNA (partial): TGTGCCAGCTCCCCCGGCAGGGTTTCTGGAAATACGCTCTAT. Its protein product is CASSPGRVSGNTLY. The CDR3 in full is CASSPGRVSGNTLYF.

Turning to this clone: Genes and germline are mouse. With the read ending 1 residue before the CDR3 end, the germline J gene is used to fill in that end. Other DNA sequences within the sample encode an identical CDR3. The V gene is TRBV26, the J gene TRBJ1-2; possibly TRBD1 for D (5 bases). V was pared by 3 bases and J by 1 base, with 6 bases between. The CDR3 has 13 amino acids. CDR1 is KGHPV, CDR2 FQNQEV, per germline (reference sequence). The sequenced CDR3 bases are TGTGCCAGCAGTCTTCAGGGAAACTCCGACTACACC. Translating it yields CASSLQGNSDYT. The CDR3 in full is CASSLQGNSDYTF.

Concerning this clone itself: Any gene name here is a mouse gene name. The CDR3 sequence is CASSLDTSAETLYF. The covered CDR3 bases are TGTGCCAGCAGTCTAGACACTAGTGCAGAAACGCTGTAT. V is TRBV26 and J is TRBJ2-3; the D is unclear. The read comes to an end 1 residue before the CDR3 does, leaving the germline J gene to fill in the end. The germline CDR1 and CDR2 sequences are KGHPV and FQNQEV (reference sequence). V was pared by 3 bases and J by 0 bases, with 7 bases between. The CDR3 spans 14 residues.

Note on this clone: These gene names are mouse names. The sequenced CDR3 bases are TGTGGTGCTAGGGACTGGGGGGGCGCCGGTGCAGAAACGCTGTAT. It yields the protein CGARDWGGAGAETLY. The full CDR3 reads CGARDWGGAGAETLYF. J is TRBJ2-3 and V is TRBV20, with 10 bases lining up with TRBD2. Read coverage stops 1 residue before the CDR3 terminus; the germline J gene supplies the remainder. Germline V CDR1 and CDR2: GFQATS, STVNSAI. The CDR3 has 16 amino acids. The J segment lost 1 base and the V segment lost 0 bases, leaving 4 bases of the junction unmatched.

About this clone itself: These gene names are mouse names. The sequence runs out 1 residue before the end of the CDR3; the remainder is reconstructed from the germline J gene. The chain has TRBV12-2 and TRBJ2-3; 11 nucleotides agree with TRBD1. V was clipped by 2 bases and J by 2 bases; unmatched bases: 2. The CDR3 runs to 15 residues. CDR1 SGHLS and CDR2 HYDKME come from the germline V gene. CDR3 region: CASSRTGGAAETLYF. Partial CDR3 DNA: TGTGCCAGCTCTCGGACAGGGGGCGCTGCAGAAACGCTGTAT.

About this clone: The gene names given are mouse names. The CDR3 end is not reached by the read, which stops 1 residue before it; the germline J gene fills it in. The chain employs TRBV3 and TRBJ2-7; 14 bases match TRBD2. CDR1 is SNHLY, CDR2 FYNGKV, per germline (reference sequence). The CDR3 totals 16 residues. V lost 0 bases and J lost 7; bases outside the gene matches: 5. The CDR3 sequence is CASSLALGTGGAEQYF. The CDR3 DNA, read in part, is TGTGCCAGCAGCTTAGCGCTTGGGACTGGGGGGGCAGAACAGTAC.

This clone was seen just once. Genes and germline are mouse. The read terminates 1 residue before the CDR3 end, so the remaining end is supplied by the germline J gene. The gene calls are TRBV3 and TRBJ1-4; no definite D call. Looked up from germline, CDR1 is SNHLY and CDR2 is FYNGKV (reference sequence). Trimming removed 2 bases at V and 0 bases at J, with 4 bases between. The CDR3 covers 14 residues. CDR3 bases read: TGTGCCAGCAGCTTACAATTTTCCAACGAAAGATTATTT. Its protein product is CASSLQFSNERLF. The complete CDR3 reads CASSLQFSNERLFF.

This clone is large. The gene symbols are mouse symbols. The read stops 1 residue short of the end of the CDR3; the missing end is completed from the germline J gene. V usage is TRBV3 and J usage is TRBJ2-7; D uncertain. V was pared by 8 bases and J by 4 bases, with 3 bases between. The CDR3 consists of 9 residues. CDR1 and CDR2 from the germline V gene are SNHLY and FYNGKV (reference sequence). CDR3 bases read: TGTGCCAGCTATTATGAACAGTAC. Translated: CASYYEQY. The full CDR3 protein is CASYYEQYF.

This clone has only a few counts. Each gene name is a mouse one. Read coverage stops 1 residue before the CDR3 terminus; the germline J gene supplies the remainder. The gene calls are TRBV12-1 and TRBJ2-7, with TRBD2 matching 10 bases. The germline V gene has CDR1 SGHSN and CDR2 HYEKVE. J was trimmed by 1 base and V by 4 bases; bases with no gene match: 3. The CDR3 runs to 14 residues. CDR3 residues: CASSLDWGSYEQYF. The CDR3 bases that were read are TGTGCCAGCTCCCTGGACTGGGGGTCCTATGAACAGTAC.

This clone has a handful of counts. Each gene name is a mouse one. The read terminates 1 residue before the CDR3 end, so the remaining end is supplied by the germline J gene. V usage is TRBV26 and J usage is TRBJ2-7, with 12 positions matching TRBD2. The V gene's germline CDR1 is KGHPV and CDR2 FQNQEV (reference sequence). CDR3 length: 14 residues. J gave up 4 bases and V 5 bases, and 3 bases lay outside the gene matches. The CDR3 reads CASSSGTGGYEQYF. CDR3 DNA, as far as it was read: TGTGCCAGCAGTTCCGGGACTGGGGGGTATGAACAGTAC.

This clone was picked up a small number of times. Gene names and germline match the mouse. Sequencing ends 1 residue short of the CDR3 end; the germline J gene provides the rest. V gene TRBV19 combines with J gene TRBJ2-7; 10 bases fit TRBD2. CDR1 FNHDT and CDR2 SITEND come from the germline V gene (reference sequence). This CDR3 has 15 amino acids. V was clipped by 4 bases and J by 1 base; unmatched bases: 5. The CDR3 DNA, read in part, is TGTGCCAGCAGTCCCGGGACTGGGGTTTCCTATGAACAGTAC. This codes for CASSPGTGVSYEQY. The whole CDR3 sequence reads CASSPGTGVSYEQYF.

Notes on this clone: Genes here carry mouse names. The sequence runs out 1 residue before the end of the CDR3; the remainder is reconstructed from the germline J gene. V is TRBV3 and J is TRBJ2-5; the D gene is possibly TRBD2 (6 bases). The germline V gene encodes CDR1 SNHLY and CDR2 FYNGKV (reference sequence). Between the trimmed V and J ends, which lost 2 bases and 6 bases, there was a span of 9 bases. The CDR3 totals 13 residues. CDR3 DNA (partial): TGTGCCAGCAGCTTACCTGGGGTGGACACCCAGTAC. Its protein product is CASSLPGVDTQY. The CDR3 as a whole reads CASSLPGVDTQYF.

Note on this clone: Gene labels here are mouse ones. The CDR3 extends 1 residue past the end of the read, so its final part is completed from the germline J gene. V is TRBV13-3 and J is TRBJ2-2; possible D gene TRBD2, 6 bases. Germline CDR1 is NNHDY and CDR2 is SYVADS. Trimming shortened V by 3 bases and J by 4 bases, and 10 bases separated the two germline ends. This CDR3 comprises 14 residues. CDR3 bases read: TGTGCCAGCAGTGCGCTGGGGACCACCGGGCAGCTCTAC. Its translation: CASSALGTTGQLY. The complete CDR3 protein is CASSALGTTGQLYF. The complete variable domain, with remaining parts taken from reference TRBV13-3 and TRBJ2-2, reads EAAVTQSPRSKVAVTGGKVTLSCHQTNNHDYMYWYRQDTGHGLRLIHYSYVADSTEKGDIPDGYKASRPSQENFSLILELASLSQTAVYFCASSALGTTGQLYFGEGSKLTVL.

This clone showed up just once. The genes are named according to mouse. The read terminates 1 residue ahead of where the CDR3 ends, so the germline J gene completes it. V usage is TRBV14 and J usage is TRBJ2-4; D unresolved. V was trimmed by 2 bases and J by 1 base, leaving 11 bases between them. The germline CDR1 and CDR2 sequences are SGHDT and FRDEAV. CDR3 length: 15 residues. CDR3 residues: CASSFRVIGQNTLYF. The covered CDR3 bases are TGTGCCAGCAGTTTTCGGGTAATTGGTCAAAACACCTTGTAC.

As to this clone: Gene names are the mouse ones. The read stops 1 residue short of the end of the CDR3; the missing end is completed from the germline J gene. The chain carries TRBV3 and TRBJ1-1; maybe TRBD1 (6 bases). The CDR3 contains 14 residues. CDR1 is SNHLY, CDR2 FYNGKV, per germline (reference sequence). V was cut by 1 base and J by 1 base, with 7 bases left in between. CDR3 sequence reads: CASSLEGQNTEVFF. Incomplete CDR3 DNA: TGTGCCAGCAGCTTAGAGGGACAAAACACAGAAGTCTTC.

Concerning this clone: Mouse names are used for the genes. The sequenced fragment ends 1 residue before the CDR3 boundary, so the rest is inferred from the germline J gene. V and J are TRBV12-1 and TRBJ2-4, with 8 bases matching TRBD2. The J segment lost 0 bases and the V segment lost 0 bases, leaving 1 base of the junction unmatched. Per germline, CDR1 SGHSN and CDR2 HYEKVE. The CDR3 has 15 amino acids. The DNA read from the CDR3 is TGTGCCAGCTCTCTCGACTGGGGTAGTCAAAACACCTTGTAC. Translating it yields CASSLDWGSQNTLY. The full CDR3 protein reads CASSLDWGSQNTLYF. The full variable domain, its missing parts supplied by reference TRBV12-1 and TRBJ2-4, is DSGVVQSPRHIIKEKGGRSVLTCIPISGHSNVVWYQQTLGKELKFLIQHYEKVERDKGFLPSRFSVQQFDDYHSEMNMSALELEDSAMYFCASSLDWGSQNTLYFGAGTRLSVL.